The next 23 T cell receptor beta chains were all read from a single sample in a study of CD8 T cells in ankylosing spondylitis. Via MiXCR, TCRdb re-called the 5' RACE reads, giving one row per CDR3 protein. The sample includes 200,000 to 300,000 distinct CDR3 sequences, roughly a quarter of them seen just once. The sequenced material came from blood, either unsorted or a sorted T cell fraction (not recorded which). The receptors were gathered from a male donor with ankylosing spondylitis or in good health (not recorded which).

In its sample, this clonotype was seen many times. V usage is TRBV2 and J usage is TRBJ1-5; D is undetermined. With 4 bases removed from V and 1 base from J, the gap between germline ends came to 8 bases. Germline V gene data show CDR1 as SNHLY and CDR2 as FYNNEI. This CDR3 comprises 14 residues. The CDR3 reads CASSADLSNQPQHF. In nucleotides, the CDR3 is TGTGCCAGCAGTGCGGACCTCAGCAATCAGCCCCAGCATTTT.

This clonotype was seen a handful of times. This chain joins TRBV4-2 and TRBJ1-5, with unresolved D. The CDR3 contains 13 residues. V gave up 1 base and J gave up 3 bases, with 4 bases separating them. Germline values: CDR1 LGHNA, CDR2 YNFKEQ. The CDR3 loop is CASSQGNNQPQHF. In nucleotides, the CDR3 is TGTGCCAGCAGCCAAGGGAACAATCAGCCCCAGCATTTT.

The V call is TRBV25-1, the J call TRBJ1-4; TRBD1 aligns across 9 bases. The CDR3 is 15 residues long. Germline V gene lookup returns CDR1 MGHDK and CDR2 SYGVNS. V lost 4 bases and J lost 8; bases outside the gene matches: 8. CDR3 DNA: TGTGCCAGCAGTGCCCCGGGACAGGGCTACGAAAAACTGTTTTTT. Translated: CASSAPGQGYEKLFF.

This clonotype was found a few times. The chain recombines TRBV24-1 with TRBJ2-1, with 7 bases lining up with TRBD2. Germline values: CDR1 KGHDR, CDR2 SFDVKD. The CDR3 is 16 residues long. Unmatched junction bases numbered 6, after V lost 5 bases and J lost 0 bases. CDR3 in amino acids: CATSGGGPVSYNEQFF. The DNA for the CDR3 is TGTGCCACCAGTGGCGGGGGACCTGTCTCCTACAATGAGCAGTTCTTC.

The CDR3 region has the DNA TGTACCAGCAGCAAAGCTGATGAGACCCAGTACTTC. Translating gives CTSSKADETQYF. The chain combines TRBV21-1 with TRBJ2-5. TRBV21-1 is a pseudogene locus. The CDR3 runs to 12 residues.

This chain uses TRBV20-1 with TRBJ2-2; D call uncertain. V lost 5 bases and J lost 7, with 20 bases in between. Germline lookup yields CDR1 DFQATT and CDR2 SNEGSKA (reference sequence). The CDR3 is 15 amino acids. The CDR3 sequence: CSAWSTGVLHGELFF. CDR3 coding DNA: TGCAGTGCTTGGTCCACTGGAGTTCTTCACGGGGAGCTGTTTTTT.

This clonotype was observed at least ten times. The J gene is TRBJ2-5, the V gene TRBV20-1; 8 bases align to TRBD1. The CDR3 has 13 amino acids. Germline CDR1 DFQATT, CDR2 SNEGSKA (reference sequence). V dropped 4 bases and J dropped 5; count of bases not matched to a gene: 6. The CDR3 DNA sequence: TGCAGTGCTATCCTAGACAGGGGTGAGACCCAGTACTTC. This sequence encodes CSAILDRGETQYF.

There are many counts of this clonotype. The chain has TRBV11-2 and TRBJ2-5; TRBD1 might be the D (5 bases). Germline V lookup: CDR1 SGHAT, CDR2 FQNNGV. Deletions cut 0 bases from V and 5 bases from J, with 13 bases between. The length of the CDR3 is 15 residues. CDR3 sequence: CASSLDRGRAETQYF. The CDR3 DNA follows: TGTGCCAGCAGCTTAGATCGAGGCAGGGCGGAGACCCAGTACTTC.

V usage is TRBV20-1 and J usage is TRBJ2-7; the D gene is possibly TRBD1 (5 bases). V was trimmed by 2 bases and J by 3 bases, leaving 11 bases between them. Germline V lookup: CDR1 DFQATT, CDR2 SNEGSKA (reference sequence). The CDR3 is 13 amino acids. The CDR3 DNA follows: TGCAGTGCTAGAACCCCGACAGTCTACGAGCAGTACTTC. Translating it yields CSARTPTVYEQYF.

Ten or more counts support this clonotype. The chain recombines TRBV20-1 with TRBJ2-1, with D perhaps TRBD1 (6 bases). Trimming pared 5 bases from V and 10 bases from J, leaving 12 bases between. The germline V gene encodes CDR1 DFQATT and CDR2 SNEGSKA (reference sequence). This CDR3 is built from 11 residues. Here the CDR3 reads CSAGTGSEQFF. The CDR3 nucleotides are TGCAGTGCTGGTACAGGGAGCGAGCAGTTCTTC.

This sequence joins TRBV13 and TRBJ1-1, with 9 nucleotides matching TRBD1. V lost 4 bases and J lost 4; bases outside the gene matches: 10. Germline lookup yields CDR1 PRHDT and CDR2 FYEKMQ (reference sequence). The CDR3 runs to 16 residues. CDR3 region: CASSSSNRGQGTEAFF. For the CDR3, the DNA is TGTGCCAGCAGCTCCTCCAACAGGGGGCAGGGCACTGAAGCTTTCTTT.

V gene TRBV10-3 combines with J gene TRBJ2-6; D remains unclear. Germline CDR1 reads ENHRY; CDR2 reads SYGVKD. V gave up 4 bases and J gave up 0 bases, with 7 bases separating them. The CDR3 has 15 amino acids. This CDR3 is CAISGTSSGANVLTF. CDR3 DNA sequence: TGTGCCATCAGTGGTACTTCCTCTGGGGCCAACGTCCTGACTTTC.

The gene calls are TRBV20-1 and TRBJ2-7; 9 bases line up with TRBD1. With 3 bases clipped from V and 2 bases from J, the junction kept 8 bases outside the gene matches. From germline, CDR1 is DFQATT and CDR2 SNEGSKA (reference sequence). The CDR3 is made up of 15 amino acids. For the CDR3, the DNA is TGCAGTGCTAGGGATTTACAGGGGGCCGCCTACGAGCAGTACTTC. Protein product: CSARDLQGAAYEQYF.

This clonotype was found a few times. The V call is TRBV6-5, the J call TRBJ2-3; 12 positions match TRBD2. Germline V gene data show CDR1 as MNHEY and CDR2 as SVGAGI. CDR3 length equals 15 residues. The J segment lost 7 bases and the V segment lost 4 bases, leaving 6 bases of the junction unmatched. The CDR3 sequence: CASSSGLAGTHTQYF. CDR3 DNA sequence: TGTGCCAGCAGTTCAGGACTAGCGGGGACACATACGCAGTATTTT.

The chain joins TRBV5-1 to TRBJ2-1; TRBD1 agrees at 7 bases. The CDR3 has 14 residues. Unmatched junction bases numbered 7, after V lost 0 bases and J lost 10 bases. From germline, CDR1 is SGHRS and CDR2 YFSETQ. The DNA for the CDR3 is TGCGCCAGCAGCTTGGAACAGGGGCGTAACGAGCAGTTCTTC. Its protein product is CASSLEQGRNEQFF.

This clonotype has just a few counts. The chain combines TRBV6-1 with TRBJ1-2; TRBD1 matches at 7 bases. The CDR3 sequence is 14 residues long. Germline V gene sequence: CDR1 MNHNS, CDR2 SASEGT. V shed 10 bases and J 3 bases; nucleotides not matched to a gene: 11. The CDR3 nucleotides read TGTGCCATCCACCCGGACAGGCGGCACTATGGCTACACCTTC. Translated, it gives CAIHPDRRHYGYTF.

The V and J genes are TRBV20-1 and TRBJ2-3, with D uncertain. This CDR3 is 15 amino acids long. The V gene's germline CDR1 is DFQATT and CDR2 SNEGSKA (reference sequence). V dropped 0 bases and J dropped 4 bases, with 14 bases sitting between them. The CDR3 loop reads CSARDVTEVADTQYF. In DNA form, the CDR3 reads TGCAGTGCTAGAGATGTTACAGAGGTTGCAGATACGCAGTATTTT.

J is TRBJ2-3 and V is TRBV9; D is uncertain. Germline V lookup: CDR1 SGDLS, CDR2 YYNGEE. Trimming removed 3 bases at V and 1 base at J, with 12 bases between. The CDR3 extends over 15 amino acids. CDR3 loop: CASSASDTRTDTQYF. The CDR3 nucleotides are TGTGCCAGCAGCGCTTCCGACACACGCACAGATACGCAGTATTTT.

The chain carries TRBV7-2 and TRBJ2-1; D is undetermined. The CDR3 spans 14 residues. From germline, CDR1 is SGHTA and CDR2 FQGNSA. With 5 bases removed from V and 0 bases from J, the gap between germline ends came to 8 bases. The DNA for the CDR3 is TGTGCCAGCAGCCTCCAGGCCTCCTACAATGAGCAGTTCTTC. Amino acids: CASSLQASYNEQFF. Full variable domain (rest looked up from reference TRBV7-2 and TRBJ2-1): GAGVSQSPSNKVTEKGKDVELRCDPISGHTALYWYRQSLGQGLEFLIYFQGNSAPDKSGLPSDRFSAERTGGSVSTLTIQRTQQEDSAVYLCASSLQASYNEQFFGPGTRLTVL.

J is TRBJ2-7 and V is TRBV5-1, with D possibly matching TRBD2 (5 bases). Trimming shortened V by 2 bases and J by 5 bases, and 11 bases separated the two germline ends. The CDR3 length is 13 residues. Germline CDR1 reads SGHRS; CDR2 reads YFSETQ. The DNA for the CDR3 is TGCGCCAGCAGCTTTACTGGACTGCACGAGCAGTACTTC. Translation: CASSFTGLHEQYF. The full variable domain, rest sourced from reference TRBV5-1 and TRBJ2-7, is KAGVTQTPRYLIKTRGQQVTLSCSPISGHRSVSWYQQTPGQGLQFLFEYFSETQRNKGNFPGRFSGRQFSNSRSEMNVSTLELGDSALYLCASSFTGLHEQYFGPGTRLTVT.

V usage is TRBV6-6 and J usage is TRBJ1-6, with D possibly TRBD1 on 5 matching bases. Germline CDR1 is MNHNY and CDR2 is SVGAGI (reference sequence). Trimming removed 5 bases at V and 9 bases at J, with 11 bases between. This CDR3 spans 13 amino acids. The CDR3: CASSGQGTSPLHF. CDR3 nucleotide sequence: TGTGCCAGCAGTGGGCAGGGAACTTCACCCCTCCACTTT.

This clonotype showed up many times. The chain carries TRBV20-1 and TRBJ2-2; 11 nucleotides agree with TRBD2. CDR1 and CDR2 from the germline V gene are DFQATT and SNEGSKA (reference sequence). After removal of 2 bases from V and 4 bases from J, the junction contained 3 bases not matched to a gene. The CDR3 totals 15 residues. CDR3 sequence: CSARPSGGTTGELFF. For the CDR3, the DNA is TGCAGTGCTAGACCTAGCGGGGGGACCACCGGGGAGCTGTTTTTT.

The genes are TRBV27 and TRBJ1-5, with D maybe TRBD1 (6 bases). This CDR3 region has 16 residues. V shed 7 bases and J shed 2 bases, with 18 bases lying between them. CDR1 is MNHEY and CDR2 is SMNVEV in the germline V gene (reference sequence). For the CDR3, the DNA is TGTGCCAGCAAAATAGGGGGGTGGAAGGGCAATCAGCCCCAGCATTTT. Translation gives CASKIGGWKGNQPQHF.